One T cell receptor beta chain is described in this entry. These data belong to a study of blood T cell repertoires in COVID-19. Overall study context: Some COVID-19 samples were acute and others convalescent; all came from the United States, Italy and Spain. Sources were T cells, B-cell-depleted T cells, or PBMCs; the material itself was cDNA or gDNA.

This table comes from immunoSEQ multiplex PCR, and its TCRdb copy is limited to in-frame clones, with some not included. The data hold about 250,000 clones, with roughly 89% observed a single time. The sequence derives from a man aged 25-45 years with acute or convalescent COVID-19. The sequenced material came from peripheral blood.

CDR3 region: CASRPRNQMNTEAFF. The CDR3 nucleotides are TGTGCCAGCAGGCCCAGAAATCAAATGAACACTGAAGCTTTCTTT. V usage is TRBV5-4 and J usage is TRBJ1-1; D gene ambiguous. The germline CDR1 and CDR2 sequences are SGHNT and YYREEE (reference sequence). This CDR3 has 15 residues. With 5 bases removed from V and 0 bases from J, the gap between germline ends came to 14 bases.